The rows below give T cell receptor beta chains drawn from one sample of a study of blood T cell repertoires in COVID-19. Clones were read by immunoSEQ multiplex PCR, and TCRdb kept only the in-frame ones, dropping some. The sample records approximately 200,000 clones, 70% to 90% being singletons. Sequencing was carried out using PBMCs or T cells enriched from blood (not recorded which). The origin of the receptors is a man aged 25 to 40 who had recovered from COVID-19. Both conserved end residues are part of each CDR3. Fields, in order: V gene, J gene, clone size, CDR3 length, CDR3 protein. Not every row has a clone size; where given, it reads once, few, many or a size class.

V gene: TRBV4-1; J gene: TRBJ2-7; clone size: .; CDR3 length: 16; CDR3 protein: CASSQGRTSRRYEQYF
V gene: TRBV3-1/TRBV3-2; J gene: TRBJ2-2; clone size: .; CDR3 length: 17; CDR3 protein: CASSRSPGAGLRGELFF
V gene: TRBV12-3/TRBV12-4; J gene: TRBJ1-2; clone size: once; CDR3 length: 13; CDR3 protein: CASSPAKGQGYTF
V gene: TRBV10-2; J gene: TRBJ2-2; clone size: .; CDR3 length: 15; CDR3 protein: CASQGGGRFTGELFF
V gene: TRBV13; J gene: TRBJ2-7; clone size: once; CDR3 length: 14; CDR3 protein: CASSLGTSDYEQYF
V gene: TRBV10-3; J gene: TRBJ2-2; clone size: .; CDR3 length: 15; CDR3 protein: CAISVGGAYTGELFF
V gene: TRBV25-1; J gene: TRBJ1-2; clone size: .; CDR3 length: 13; CDR3 protein: CASRETGPYGYTF
V gene: TRBV7-9; J gene: TRBJ1-2; clone size: .; CDR3 length: 13; CDR3 protein: CASSKGQGDGYTF
V gene: TRBV4-2; J gene: TRBJ2-3; clone size: .; CDR3 length: 18; CDR3 protein: CASSPSTTTSGRADTQYF
V gene: TRBV11-2; J gene: TRBJ1-2; clone size: once; CDR3 length: 16; CDR3 protein: CASSLLTTASNYGYTF